This T cell receptor (beta chain) derives from a study of T-cell memory formation after mild COVID-19. Study-wide results and caveats: Later expanders leaned CD4+, whereas clones that contracted between day 15 and 85 were balanced CD4/CD8. Researchers found some responding clones in pre-infection memory, a sign that cross-reactive memory joined.

A 5'RACE reaction primed in the constant segment made cDNA libraries of TCR alpha and TCR beta, and these carried sample barcodes and UMIs. MiXCR, applied by TCRdb to the 5' RACE reads, yields one record per CDR3 protein. The sample shows some 260,000 distinct CDR3 sequences, less than 20% of them seen only once. This clonotype was seen only a few times. Its matching antigen is unknown. J lost 4 bases, V lost 0 bases, and 4 bases had no gene match. CDR1 is SGDLS and CDR2 is YYNGEE in the germline V gene. The CDR3 has 15 residues. The source of this sequence is a man younger than 35 who had mild COVID-19 (a few samples of this study predate the infection). Cell type and time point are not known. The genes are TRBV9 and TRBJ2-1, with 7 bases identical to TRBD2. Sequencing was done on a sample of PBMCs or a T cell subset sorted from them (not recorded which). The CDR3 nucleotides are TGTGCCAGCAGCGTAGATCTAGCGGCATACAATGAGCAGTTCTTC. This codes for CASSVDLAAYNEQFF.